The 6 T cell receptor beta chains below come from one sample, sequenced in a study of shared clonotypes between healthy human individuals. This table comes from immunoSEQ multiplex PCR, and its TCRdb copy is limited to in-frame clones, with some not included. The sample includes about 380,000 clones, around 96% seen only once; the top ten take less than 0.35%. The sequencing sample was made of memory CD8+ T cells sorted from blood. The subset here: CD45RO+ cells pooled with CCR7-negative TemRA cells. These receptors were taken from a man aged 25 to 40 in good health.

The table lists this clone with a count of one. This chain's CDR3 is CASTHPASEPYEQYF. The CDR3 DNA reads as TGTGCCAGCACCCATCCCGCTAGCGAACCCTACGAGCAGTACTTC. V and J are TRBV2 and TRBJ2-7, with TRBD2 as a possible D gene (6 bases). The CDR3 spans 15 residues. Per germline, CDR1 SNHLY and CDR2 FYNNEI. V lost 7 bases and J 2 bases, leaving 18 bases between the germline ends.

The DNA of the CDR3 is TGTGCCAGTAACGACGGGGAGGATGACGAGCAGTACTTC. Translating it yields CASNDGEDDEQYF. The chain uses TRBV19 and TRBJ2-7; perhaps TRBD2 as D (6 bases). Germline loops: CDR1 LNHDA, CDR2 SQIVND (reference sequence). V was trimmed by 7 bases and J by 5 bases, leaving 15 bases between them. This CDR3 region has 13 residues.

J is TRBJ2-1 and V is TRBV10-3; TRBD2 matches at 7 bases. The V gene end was trimmed by 2 bases and the J gene end by 7 bases; junction bases not matched to a gene: 8. The CDR3 sequence is 15 residues long. Germline CDR1 and CDR2: ENHRY and SYGVKD. The CDR3 coding sequence is TGTGCCATCAGTGAGCAACGCGGGAGTGGAAATGAGCAGTTCTTC. Amino acids: CAISEQRGSGNEQFF.

The V and J genes are TRBV6-8 and TRBJ2-1; 9 nucleotides agree with TRBD1. The CDR3 has 16 amino acids. Germline CDR1 MNHGY, CDR2 SAAAGT. Trimming cost V 6 bases and J 1 base; bases outside gene matches: 7. The CDR3 sequence is CASRPVQGASYNEQFF. Written as DNA, the CDR3 is TGTGCCAGCAGACCCGTACAGGGGGCTTCCTACAATGAGCAGTTCTTC.

V is TRBV9 and J is TRBJ1-3; TRBD1 matches 10 bases. The J segment lost 4 bases and the V segment lost 4 bases, leaving 11 bases of the junction unmatched. Germline V gene sequence: CDR1 SGDLS, CDR2 YYNGEE. The CDR3 consists of 17 residues. The CDR3 coding sequence is TGTGCCAGCAGCCCCCGAGACTCGGGACAGGGGGGAAACACCATATATTTT. This encodes CASSPRDSGQGGNTIYF. Using reference TRBV9 and TRBJ1-3 for the parts outside the CDR3, the full variable domain is DSGVTQTPKHLITATGQRVTLRCSPRSGDLSVYWYQQSLDQGLQFLIQYYNGEERAKGNILERFSAQQFPDLHSELNLSSLELGDSALYFCASSPRDSGQGGNTIYFGEGSWLTVV.

This clone has only one observation. The chain combines TRBV30 with TRBJ2-7; D uncertain. The CDR3 sequence is 12 residues long. Germline lookup yields CDR1 GTSNPN and CDR2 SVGIG (reference sequence). The V gene lost 0 bases and the J gene lost 7 bases, with 10 bases spanning the gap. CDR3 nucleotides: TGTGCCTGGAGTGTGGGATCTGGGGAGCAGTACTTC. Its translation: CAWSVGSGEQYF.